A selection of T cell receptor beta chains follows, all from one sample in a study of cytomegalovirus exposure and HLA in healthy donors. Using immunoSEQ multiplex PCR, the repertoire was profiled, and TCRdb retains in-frame clones only, with some absent. The repertoire has some 130,000 clones, 76% of them found once; the top ten carry about 2.9%. Sequences were obtained from PBMCs. These receptors were obtained from a man aged 40-49 years in good health and CMV-seronegative. The CDR3 runs from the conserved cysteine through the conserved F or W.

J	V	CDR3
TRBJ2-5	TRBV9	CASSPIPGTQYF
TRBJ2-7	TRBV27	CASSFGQGVYEQYF
TRBJ1-2	TRBV14	CASSPTEVSGYTF
TRBJ1-6	TRBV19	CASTTQGTHSPLHF
TRBJ2-1	TRBV28	CASSPRLLGYNEQFF
TRBJ1-1	TRBV7-2	CASSAPGHLNTEAFF
TRBJ1-2	TRBV5-8	CASTKTGGEYGYTF
TRBJ2-5	TRBV7-2	CASSLVMNRQETQYF
TRBJ1-5	TRBV21-1	CASSIHGPFGTGNHQPQHF
TRBJ1-6	TRBV7-8	CASSFSTTGYNSPLHF
TRBJ2-7	TRBV7-9	CASRPLAGEYEQYF
TRBJ2-1	TRBV9	CASSVVASGNHEQFF
TRBJ1-2	TRBV2	CASGPGTGGYGYTF
TRBJ2-1	TRBV5-1	CASSFFRDNSYNEQFF
TRBJ2-3	TRBV5-8	CASSAGTGVGRSDTQYF
TRBJ2-7	TRBV5-6	CASSPDRGSYEQYF
TRBJ2-5	TRBV5-6	CASSSTPGLAGVSQETQYF
TRBJ2-7	TRBV10-1	CASLAAYEQYF